This entry describes one T cell receptor (beta chain). Its specificity is unknown. These data are taken from a study of cytomegalovirus exposure and HLA in healthy donors. Study outcomes and limitations: 150 to 200 TCR beta chains were listed as cytomegalovirus-associated.

Measured with immunoSEQ multiplex PCR; TCRdb has only the in-frame clones, and not every one. Here the sample spans about 260,000 clones, about 90% being singletons. The germline CDR1 and CDR2 sequences are SQVTM and ANQGSEA. This CDR3 has 16 residues. J gave up 0 bases and V 4 bases, and 9 bases lay outside the gene matches. The clonotype originates from a woman aged 25 to 39 in good health and CMV-seronegative. The sample taken for sequencing was PBMCs. This chain links TRBV29-1 with TRBJ2-7; TRBD2 matches 10 bases. The DNA for the CDR3 is TGCAGCGTTGTAGACGGGACTAGCGTCCCCTCCTACGAGCAGTACTTC. It codes for CSVVDGTSVPSYEQYF.